The rows below give T cell receptor beta chains drawn from one sample of a study of T cell responses to AZD1222 COVID-19 vaccine. This table comes from immunoSEQ multiplex PCR, and its TCRdb copy is limited to in-frame clones, with some not included. The repertoire consists of about 120,000 clones, with approximately 88% occurring once and the leading ten covering 5% to 6%. Source: peripheral blood, taken on day 0 of AZD1222 vaccination. These receptors all stem from an adult in good health. Each CDR3 is given with its conserved first and last residue. Each record gives: V gene, clone size, D gene, J gene, CDR3 DNA, CDR3 protein. D genes are given only for firm matches. Only part of the rows carry a size: once, few, many, or a class if the clone is expanded.

V: TRBV18; size: NA; D: TRBD1; J: TRBJ2-7; DNA: TGTGCCAGCTCACCGGGACAGGGGATGGAGCAGTACTTC; CDR3: CASSPGQGMEQYF
V: TRBV7-9; size: NA; D: NA; J: TRBJ2-3; DNA: TGTGCCAGCAGCTTGTACGAGGGGAACACAGATACGCAGTATTTT; CDR3: CASSLYEGNTDTQYF
V: TRBV24-1; size: NA; D: NA; J: TRBJ2-1; DNA: TGTGCCACCAGTGCCACCGGGTGGGGCTACAATGAGCAGTTCTTC; CDR3: CATSATGWGYNEQFF
V: TRBV11-3; size: NA; D: NA; J: TRBJ1-6; DNA: TGTGCCAGCAGCCAGCCACCAGCTGGTCGTTCACCCCTCCACTTT; CDR3: CASSQPPAGRSPLHF
V: TRBV27; size: NA; D: NA; J: TRBJ1-5; DNA: TGTGCCAGCAGTTTGACGGGGACGGGCAATCAGCCCCAGCATTTT; CDR3: CASSLTGTGNQPQHF
V: TRBV19; size: NA; D: TRBD1; J: TRBJ1-5; DNA: TGTGCCAGTAGCCACGGACAGGGGCAGCCCCAGCATTTT; CDR3: CASSHGQGQPQHF
V: TRBV24-1; size: NA; D: NA; J: TRBJ1-1; DNA: TGTGCCACCAGTGATTCGTCTCAGACGAACACTGAAGCTTTCTTT; CDR3: CATSDSSQTNTEAFF
V: TRBV5-4; size: NA; D: NA; J: TRBJ2-3; DNA: TGTGCCAGCAGCTTAGCCCCAGACGGGAGCACAGATACGCAGTATTTT; CDR3: CASSLAPDGSTDTQYF
V: TRBV10-3; size: NA; D: NA; J: TRBJ2-5; DNA: TGTGCCATCAGGAACTCTGGGGGGCAAGAGACCCAGTACTTC; CDR3: CAIRNSGGQETQYF
V: TRBV7-9; size: once; D: NA; J: TRBJ1-3; DNA: TGTGCCAGCAGACCGGGGAGCTCTGGAAACACCATATATTTT; CDR3: CASRPGSSGNTIYF
V: TRBV28; size: NA; D: TRBD1; J: TRBJ1-2; DNA: TGTGCCAGCACGCAGGGGGCTCACTATGGCTACACCTTC; CDR3: CASTQGAHYGYTF
V: TRBV5-4; size: few; D: TRBD1; J: TRBJ1-2; DNA: TGTGCCAGCAGCTTGAGCTCAGGGGGCGGCTATGGCTACACCTTC; CDR3: CASSLSSGGGYGYTF
V: TRBV15; size: NA; D: NA; J: TRBJ2-7; DNA: TGTGCCACCAGCACCCCGGTAACCTACGAGCAGTACTTC; CDR3: CATSTPVTYEQYF
V: TRBV12-3/TRBV12-4; size: NA; D: NA; J: TRBJ2-5; DNA: TGTGCCAGCAGTTTTCGGGAGACCCAGTACTTC; CDR3: CASSFRETQYF
V: TRBV9; size: NA; D: NA; J: TRBJ2-1; DNA: TGTGCCAGCAGCGTAGAAGGGGGGTCGTACAATGAGCAGTTCTTC; CDR3: CASSVEGGSYNEQFF
V: TRBV9; size: NA; D: NA; J: TRBJ1-2; DNA: TGTGCCAGCAGCGTAGACGGGGGAAGGGGGTATGGCTACACCTTC; CDR3: CASSVDGGRGYGYTF
V: TRBV5-5; size: NA; D: TRBD1; J: TRBJ1-2; DNA: TGTGCCAGCAGCGGGACAGGGTTAGGCTACACCTTC; CDR3: CASSGTGLGYTF
V: TRBV18; size: NA; D: NA; J: TRBJ2-5; DNA: TGTGCCAGCTCACCAACTACGGAAGAGACCCAGTACTTC; CDR3: CASSPTTEETQYF
V: TRBV7-8; size: once; D: TRBD2; J: TRBJ2-1; DNA: TGTGCCAGCAGCTTCGGGACTAGCGCGTACAATGAGCAGTTCTTC; CDR3: CASSFGTSAYNEQFF
V: TRBV27; size: once; D: TRBD1; J: TRBJ2-1; DNA: TGTGCCAGCACCCCGGACAGGGGGCCCTACAATGAGCAGTTCTTC; CDR3: CASTPDRGPYNEQFF
V: TRBV6-5; size: NA; D: NA; J: TRBJ1-2; DNA: TGTGCCAGCAGTTGGGGGCTCGGCTATGGCTACACCTTC; CDR3: CASSWGLGYGYTF
V: TRBV6-4; size: NA; D: NA; J: TRBJ2-1; DNA: TGTGCCCCGAGGGGGGGAGGGCCCTACAATGAGCAGTTCTTC; CDR3: CAPRGGGPYNEQFF
V: TRBV3-1/TRBV3-2; size: NA; D: TRBD2; J: TRBJ2-5; DNA: TGTGCCAGCAGCCAAGGACTAGCGGAGACCCAGTACTTC; CDR3: CASSQGLAETQYF
V: TRBV28; size: NA; D: NA; J: TRBJ2-5; DNA: TGTGCCACCCGAGACCTCACAGAGACCCAGTACTTC; CDR3: CATRDLTETQYF
V: TRBV29-1; size: once; D: TRBD1; J: TRBJ2-2; DNA: TGCAGCGTTGAAGATGATAGGGGGCGAACCGGGGAGCTGTTTTTT; CDR3: CSVEDDRGRTGELFF
V: TRBV7-2; size: NA; D: NA; J: TRBJ1-2; DNA: TGTGCCAGCAGCCCCGGCGGGCCGTCGTATCGCTACACCTTC; CDR3: CASSPGGPSYRYTF
V: TRBV6-5; size: NA; D: TRBD1; J: TRBJ2-7; DNA: TGTGCCAGCAAGTCCCGGGACAGGGACTACGAGCAGTACTTC; CDR3: CASKSRDRDYEQYF
V: TRBV5-1; size: NA; D: NA; J: TRBJ2-2; DNA: TGCGCCAGCAGCTTGGGGACAGCTATAAACACCGGGGAGCTGTTTTTT; CDR3: CASSLGTAINTGELFF
V: TRBV10-3; size: once; D: NA; J: TRBJ1-1; DNA: TGTGCCATCAGTGTAGAGGGATCAGGGACTGAAGCTTTCTTT; CDR3: CAISVEGSGTEAFF
V: TRBV24-1; size: NA; D: NA; J: TRBJ1-3; DNA: TGTGCCACCAGTGCGGGCCCTGGAAACACCATATATTTT; CDR3: CATSAGPGNTIYF
V: TRBV7-9; size: NA; D: NA; J: TRBJ1-3; DNA: TGTGCCAGCAGCTTAGACGGGACCCTCTCTGGAAACACCATATATTTT; CDR3: CASSLDGTLSGNTIYF
V: TRBV4-2; size: NA; D: NA; J: TRBJ1-3; DNA: TGTGCCAGCAGCCAGTCCCAGGGAGCCTCTGGAAACACCATATATTTT; CDR3: CASSQSQGASGNTIYF
V: TRBV7-8; size: NA; D: TRBD1; J: TRBJ1-5; DNA: TGTGCCAGCAGCTTAGCCCGGACAGGGGGCATCGGCAATCAGCCCCAGCATTTT; CDR3: CASSLARTGGIGNQPQHF
V: TRBV19; size: NA; D: TRBD1; J: TRBJ1-2; DNA: TGTGCCAGTACCAGAGGGACAGGGGGATTCTATGGCTACACCTTC; CDR3: CASTRGTGGFYGYTF
V: TRBV7-2; size: NA; D: NA; J: TRBJ2-2; DNA: TGTGCCAGCAGCGATCGCTTAGTAATAGGGACCGCGAACACCGGGGAGCTGTTTTTT; CDR3: CASSDRLVIGTANTGELFF
V: TRBV7-3; size: NA; D: NA; J: TRBJ2-3; DNA: TGTGCCAGCAGCTTAATCGATACGCAGTATTTT; CDR3: CASSLIDTQYF
V: TRBV9; size: NA; D: TRBD2; J: TRBJ2-7; DNA: TGTGCCAGCAGCACAGTCCCGGGACTAGCGCGGGAGCAGTACTTC; CDR3: CASSTVPGLAREQYF
V: TRBV6-1; size: NA; D: NA; J: TRBJ2-2; DNA: TGTGCCAGCAGTGAACAGGGTGGGCCCGGGGAGCTGTTTTTT; CDR3: CASSEQGGPGELFF
V: TRBV5-4; size: NA; D: NA; J: TRBJ2-2; DNA: TGTGCCAGCAGCTCGGGACAGAACACCGGGGAGCTGTTTTTT; CDR3: CASSSGQNTGELFF
V: TRBV12-3/TRBV12-4; size: NA; D: NA; J: TRBJ1-4; DNA: TGTGCCAGCAGTTTAAGATGGGAAAAACTGTTTTTT; CDR3: CASSLRWEKLFF
V: TRBV5-4; size: NA; D: NA; J: TRBJ2-5; DNA: TGTGCCAGCAGCACAGGGCGAGAAGGGAGGGGCCAGTACTTC; CDR3: CASSTGREGRGQYF
V: TRBV11-2; size: NA; D: NA; J: TRBJ1-2; DNA: TGTGCCAGCAGCTCGACGGTTAACTATGGCTACACCTTC; CDR3: CASSSTVNYGYTF
V: TRBV12-5; size: few; D: NA; J: TRBJ1-2; DNA: TGTGCTAGTGGTTTGGTACGGGGCGGCTACACCTTC; CDR3: CASGLVRGGYTF
V: TRBV11-1; size: NA; D: TRBD2; J: TRBJ2-2; DNA: TGTGCCAGCAGGGAAGCGGGGGTAAACACCGGGGAGCTGTTTTTT; CDR3: CASREAGVNTGELFF
V: TRBV19; size: few; D: TRBD1; J: TRBJ1-2; DNA: TGTGCCAGTAGTAAATTCGGGACAGGGATCAACTATGGCTACACCTTC; CDR3: CASSKFGTGINYGYTF
V: TRBV24-1; size: NA; D: NA; J: TRBJ2-7; DNA: TGTGCCACCAGACCGACTAACGAGCAGTACTTC; CDR3: CATRPTNEQYF
V: TRBV2; size: NA; D: NA; J: TRBJ2-7; DNA: TGTGCCAGCAGTCCAAGCTATTCCTTCTCCTACGAGCAGTACTTC; CDR3: CASSPSYSFSYEQYF
V: TRBV9; size: NA; D: NA; J: TRBJ2-6; DNA: TGTGCCAGCAGCGCCCCCCCGGGCTCTGGGGCCAACGTCCTGACTTTC; CDR3: CASSAPPGSGANVLTF
V: TRBV5-1; size: NA; D: TRBD2; J: TRBJ2-7; DNA: TGCGCCAGCAGCTTGAGAACTAGCGGGAATAACGAGCAGTACTTC; CDR3: CASSLRTSGNNEQYF